This T cell receptor (beta chain) was recorded in a study of monozygotic twins with inflammatory bowel disease. TCRdb processed the 5' RACE reads again and assigns one entry to each CDR3 protein, with no DNA. Its listing shows some 150,000 distinct CDR3 sequences. Per the germline V gene, CDR1 is MNHEY and CDR2 is SVGAGI. The CDR3 extends over 16 amino acids. The receptor's source is a human donor with ulcerative colitis or Crohn's disease, or a healthy co-twin of an affected twin (not recorded which). The V call is TRBV6-5, the J call TRBJ1-6; TCRdb outputs TRBD1, but without DNA this stays unchecked. The specimen sequenced was blood. The CDR3 here is CASSWTPLNRNSPLHF.